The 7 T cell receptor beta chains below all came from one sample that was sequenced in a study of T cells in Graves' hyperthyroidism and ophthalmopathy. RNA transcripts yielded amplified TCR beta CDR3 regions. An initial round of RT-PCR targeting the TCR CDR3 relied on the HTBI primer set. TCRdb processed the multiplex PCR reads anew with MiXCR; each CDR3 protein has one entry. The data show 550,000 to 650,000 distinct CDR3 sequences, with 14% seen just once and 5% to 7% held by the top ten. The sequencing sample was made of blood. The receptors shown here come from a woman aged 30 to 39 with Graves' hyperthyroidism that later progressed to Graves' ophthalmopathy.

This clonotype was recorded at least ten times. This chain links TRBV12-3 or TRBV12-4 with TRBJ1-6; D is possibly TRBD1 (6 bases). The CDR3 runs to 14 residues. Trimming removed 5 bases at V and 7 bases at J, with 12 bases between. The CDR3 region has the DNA TGTGCCAGCAGTACCAGGGGAGGCAATTCACCCCTCCACTTT. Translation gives CASSTRGGNSPLHF.

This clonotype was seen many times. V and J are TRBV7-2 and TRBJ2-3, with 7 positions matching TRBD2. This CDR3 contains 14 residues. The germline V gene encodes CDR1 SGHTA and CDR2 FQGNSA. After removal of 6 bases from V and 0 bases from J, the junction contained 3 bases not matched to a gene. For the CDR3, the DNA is TGTGCCAGCAGAAAAGCGGGGAGCACAGATACGCAGTATTTT. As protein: CASRKAGSTDTQYF.

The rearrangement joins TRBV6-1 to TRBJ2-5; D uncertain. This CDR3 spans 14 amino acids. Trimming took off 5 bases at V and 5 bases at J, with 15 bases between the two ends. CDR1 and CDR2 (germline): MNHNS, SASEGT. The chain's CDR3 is CASSTSSGWETQYF. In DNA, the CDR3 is TGTGCCAGCAGTACTTCCTCTGGCTGGGAGACCCAGTACTTC.

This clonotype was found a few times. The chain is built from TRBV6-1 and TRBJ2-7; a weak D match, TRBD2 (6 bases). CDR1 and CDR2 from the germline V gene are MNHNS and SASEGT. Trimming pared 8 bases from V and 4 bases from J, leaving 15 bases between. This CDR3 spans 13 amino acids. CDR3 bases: TGTGCCAGCTCGCGGGAAGTAAGGTACGAGCAGTACTTC. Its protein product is CASSREVRYEQYF.

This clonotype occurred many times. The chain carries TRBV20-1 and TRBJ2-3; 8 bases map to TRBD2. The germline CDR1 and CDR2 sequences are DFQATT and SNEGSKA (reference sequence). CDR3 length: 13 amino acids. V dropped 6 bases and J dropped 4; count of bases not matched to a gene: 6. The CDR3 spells CSAPGLVPDTQYF. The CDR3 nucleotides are TGCAGTGCCCCGGGACTAGTCCCAGATACGCAGTATTTT.

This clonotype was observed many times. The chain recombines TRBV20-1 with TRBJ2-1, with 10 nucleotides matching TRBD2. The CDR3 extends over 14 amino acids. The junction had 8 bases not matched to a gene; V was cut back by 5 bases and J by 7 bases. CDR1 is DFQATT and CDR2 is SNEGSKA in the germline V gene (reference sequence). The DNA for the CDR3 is TGCAGTGCTCTAAGCGGGAGGGCCAATAATGAGCAGTTCTTC. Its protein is CSALSGRANNEQFF.

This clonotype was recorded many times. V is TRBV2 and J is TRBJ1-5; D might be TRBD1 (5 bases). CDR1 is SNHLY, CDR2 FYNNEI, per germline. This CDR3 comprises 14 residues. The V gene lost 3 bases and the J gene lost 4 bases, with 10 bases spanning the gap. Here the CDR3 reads CASSEWAGNQPQHF. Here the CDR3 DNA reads TGTGCCAGCAGTGAGTGGGCAGGGAATCAGCCCCAGCATTTT.